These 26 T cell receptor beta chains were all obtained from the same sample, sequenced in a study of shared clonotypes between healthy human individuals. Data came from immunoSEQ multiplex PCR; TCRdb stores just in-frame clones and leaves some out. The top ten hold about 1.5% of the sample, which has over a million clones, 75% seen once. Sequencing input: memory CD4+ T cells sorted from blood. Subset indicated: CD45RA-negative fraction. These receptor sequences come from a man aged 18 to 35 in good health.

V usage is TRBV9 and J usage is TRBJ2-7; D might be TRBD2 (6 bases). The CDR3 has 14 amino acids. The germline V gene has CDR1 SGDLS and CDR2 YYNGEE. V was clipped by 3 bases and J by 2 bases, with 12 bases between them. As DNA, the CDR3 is TGTGCCAGCAGCGGGGGACTGGGGACCTACGAGCAGTACTTC. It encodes CASSGGLGTYEQYF. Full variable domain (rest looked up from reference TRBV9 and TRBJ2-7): DSGVTQTPKHLITATGQRVTLRCSPRSGDLSVYWYQQSLDQGLQFLIQYYNGEERAKGNILERFSAQQFPDLHSELNLSSLELGDSALYFCASSGGLGTYEQYFGPGTRLTVT.

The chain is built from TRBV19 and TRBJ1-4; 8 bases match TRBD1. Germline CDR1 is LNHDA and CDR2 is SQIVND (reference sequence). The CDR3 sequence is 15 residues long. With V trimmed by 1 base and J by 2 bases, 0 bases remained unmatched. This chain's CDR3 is CASSIGQGTNEKLFF. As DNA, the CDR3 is TGTGCCAGTAGTATAGGACAGGGGACTAATGAAAAACTGTTTTTT.

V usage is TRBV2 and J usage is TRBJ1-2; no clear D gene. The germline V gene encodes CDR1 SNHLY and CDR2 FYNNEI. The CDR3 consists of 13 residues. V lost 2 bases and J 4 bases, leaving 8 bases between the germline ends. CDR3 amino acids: CASSEQQTYGYTF. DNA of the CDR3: TGTGCCAGCAGTGAACAACAGACCTATGGCTACACCTTC.

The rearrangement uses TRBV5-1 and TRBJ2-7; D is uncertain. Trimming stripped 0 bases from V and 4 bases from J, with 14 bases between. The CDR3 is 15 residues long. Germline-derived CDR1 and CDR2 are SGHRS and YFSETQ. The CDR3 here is CASSLAGSQRYEQYF. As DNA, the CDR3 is TGCGCCAGCAGCTTGGCGGGCTCACAAAGGTACGAGCAGTACTTC.

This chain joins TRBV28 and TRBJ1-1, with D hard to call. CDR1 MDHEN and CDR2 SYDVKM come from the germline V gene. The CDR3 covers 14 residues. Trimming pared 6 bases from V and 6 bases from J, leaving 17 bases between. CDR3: CASSLLGSWAEAFF. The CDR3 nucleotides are TGTGCCAGCAGCCTTCTGGGGTCGTGGGCTGAAGCTTTCTTT. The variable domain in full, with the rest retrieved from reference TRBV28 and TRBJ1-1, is DVKVTQSSRYLVKRTGEKVFLECVQDMDHENMFWYRQDPGLGLRLIYFSYDVKMKEKGDIPEGYSVSREKKERFSLILESASTNQTSMYLCASSLLGSWAEAFFGQGTRLTVV.

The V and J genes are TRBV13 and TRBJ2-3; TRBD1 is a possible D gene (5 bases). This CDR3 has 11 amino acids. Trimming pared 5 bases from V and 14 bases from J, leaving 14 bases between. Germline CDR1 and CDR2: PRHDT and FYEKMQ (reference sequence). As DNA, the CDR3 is TGTGCCAGCAGCCAAGGGGCGGTCGGGTATTTT. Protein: CASSQGAVGYF.

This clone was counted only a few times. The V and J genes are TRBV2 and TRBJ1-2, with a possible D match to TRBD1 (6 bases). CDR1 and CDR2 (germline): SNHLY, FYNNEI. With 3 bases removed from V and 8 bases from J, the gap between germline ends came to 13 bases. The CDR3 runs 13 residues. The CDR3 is CASSDEGGRGYTF. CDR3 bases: TGTGCCAGCAGTGACGAGGGGGGTAGAGGCTACACCTTC.

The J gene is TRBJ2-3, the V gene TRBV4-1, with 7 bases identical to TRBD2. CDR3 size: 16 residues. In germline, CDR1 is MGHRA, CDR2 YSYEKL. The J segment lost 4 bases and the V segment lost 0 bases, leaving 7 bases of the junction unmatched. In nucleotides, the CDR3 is TGCGCCAGCAGCCAAGATGCGGGAGACTCGGCAGATACGCAGTATTTT. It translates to CASSQDAGDSADTQYF.

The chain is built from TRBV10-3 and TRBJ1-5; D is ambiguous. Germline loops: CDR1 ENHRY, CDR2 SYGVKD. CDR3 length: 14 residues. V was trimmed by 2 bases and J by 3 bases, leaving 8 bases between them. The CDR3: CAISEVANNQPQHF. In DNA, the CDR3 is TGTGCCATCAGTGAGGTGGCTAACAATCAGCCCCAGCATTTT.

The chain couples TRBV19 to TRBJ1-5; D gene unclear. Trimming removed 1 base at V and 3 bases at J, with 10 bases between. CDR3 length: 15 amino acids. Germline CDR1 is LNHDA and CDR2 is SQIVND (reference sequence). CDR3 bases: TGTGCCAGTAGTATAGGACGGACTATCAATCAGCCCCAGCATTTT. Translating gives CASSIGRTINQPQHF.

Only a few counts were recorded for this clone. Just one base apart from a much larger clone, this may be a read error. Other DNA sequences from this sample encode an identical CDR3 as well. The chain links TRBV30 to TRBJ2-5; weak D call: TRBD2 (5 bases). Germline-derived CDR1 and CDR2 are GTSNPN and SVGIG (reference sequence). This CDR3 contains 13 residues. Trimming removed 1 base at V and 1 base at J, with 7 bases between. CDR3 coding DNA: TGTGCCTGGAGTGGAGGGTTCCAAGAGACCCAGTACTTC. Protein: CAWSGGFQETQYF.

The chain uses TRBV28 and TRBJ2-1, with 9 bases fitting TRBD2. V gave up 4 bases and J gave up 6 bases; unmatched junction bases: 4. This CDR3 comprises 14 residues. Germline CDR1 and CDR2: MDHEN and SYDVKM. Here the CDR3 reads CASSSSGTFNEQFF. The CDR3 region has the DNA TGTGCCAGCAGTTCTAGCGGGACCTTCAATGAGCAGTTCTTC.

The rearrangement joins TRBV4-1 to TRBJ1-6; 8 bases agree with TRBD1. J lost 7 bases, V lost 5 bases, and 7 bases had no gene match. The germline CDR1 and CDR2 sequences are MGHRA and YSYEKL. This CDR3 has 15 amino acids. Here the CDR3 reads CASSNIWTGNSPLHF. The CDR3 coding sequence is TGCGCCAGCAGCAACATCTGGACAGGGAATTCACCCCTCCACTTT.

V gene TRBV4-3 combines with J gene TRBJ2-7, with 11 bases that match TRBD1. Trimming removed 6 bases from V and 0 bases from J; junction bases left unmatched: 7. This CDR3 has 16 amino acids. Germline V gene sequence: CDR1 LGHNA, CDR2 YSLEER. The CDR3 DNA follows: TGCGCCAGCAGTCGGGACAGGGGGTTGAGCTCCTACGAGCAGTACTTC. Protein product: CASSRDRGLSSYEQYF.

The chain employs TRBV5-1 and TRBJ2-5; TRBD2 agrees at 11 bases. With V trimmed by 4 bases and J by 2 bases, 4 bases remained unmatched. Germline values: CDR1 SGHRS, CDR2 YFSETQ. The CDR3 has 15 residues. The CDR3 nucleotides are TGCGCCAGCAGCACGCTAGCGGGGGGACAAGAGACCCAGTACTTC. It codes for CASSTLAGGQETQYF. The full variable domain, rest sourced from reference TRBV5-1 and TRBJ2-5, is KAGVTQTPRYLIKTRGQQVTLSCSPISGHRSVSWYQQTPGQGLQFLFEYFSETQRNKGNFPGRFSGRQFSNSRSEMNVSTLELGDSALYLCASSTLAGGQETQYFGPGTRLLVL.

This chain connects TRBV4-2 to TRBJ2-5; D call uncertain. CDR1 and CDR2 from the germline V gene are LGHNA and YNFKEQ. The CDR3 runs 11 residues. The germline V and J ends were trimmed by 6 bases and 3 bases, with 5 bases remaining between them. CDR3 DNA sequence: TGTGCCAGCAGGGACGAAGAGACCCAGTACTTC. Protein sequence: CASRDEETQYF.

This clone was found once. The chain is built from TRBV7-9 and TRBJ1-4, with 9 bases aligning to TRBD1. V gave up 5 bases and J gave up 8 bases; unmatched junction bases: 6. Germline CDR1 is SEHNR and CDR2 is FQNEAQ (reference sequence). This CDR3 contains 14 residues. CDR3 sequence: CASSPLTGGEKLFF. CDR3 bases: TGTGCCAGCAGCCCCCTGACAGGGGGGGAAAAACTGTTTTTT.

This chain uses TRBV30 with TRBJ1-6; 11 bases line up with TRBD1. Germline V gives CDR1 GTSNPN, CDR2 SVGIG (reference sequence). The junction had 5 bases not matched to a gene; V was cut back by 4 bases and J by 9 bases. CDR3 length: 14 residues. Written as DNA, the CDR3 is TGTGCCTGGACTTCCGGGACAGGGGGTTCACCCCTCCACTTT. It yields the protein CAWTSGTGGSPLHF.

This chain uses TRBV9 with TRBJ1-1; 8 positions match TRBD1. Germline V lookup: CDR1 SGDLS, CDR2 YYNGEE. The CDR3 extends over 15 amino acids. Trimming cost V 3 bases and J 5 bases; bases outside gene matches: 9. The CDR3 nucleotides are TGTGCCAGCAGCGCGAAAACAGGGGGTAGTACTGAAGCTTTCTTT. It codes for CASSAKTGGSTEAFF.

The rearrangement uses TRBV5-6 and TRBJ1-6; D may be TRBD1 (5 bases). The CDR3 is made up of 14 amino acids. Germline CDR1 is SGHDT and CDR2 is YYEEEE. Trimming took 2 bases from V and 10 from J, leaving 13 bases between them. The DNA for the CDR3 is TGTGCCAGCAGCTTTGCCGGGGGGGACTCACCCCTCCACTTT. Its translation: CASSFAGGDSPLHF.

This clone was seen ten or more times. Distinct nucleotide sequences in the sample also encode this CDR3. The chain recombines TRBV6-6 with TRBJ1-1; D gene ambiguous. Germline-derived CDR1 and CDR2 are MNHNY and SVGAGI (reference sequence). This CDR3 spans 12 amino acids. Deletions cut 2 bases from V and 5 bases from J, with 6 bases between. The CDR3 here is CASSYLGTEAFF. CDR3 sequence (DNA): TGTGCCAGCAGTTACCTCGGAACTGAAGCTTTCTTT.

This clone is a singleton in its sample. In nucleotides, the CDR3 is TGCGCCAGCAGCCAAGAGATCGCGGCTAGCGGGAGAATAGGCTTCTATGAGCAGTTCTTC. This sequence encodes CASSQEIAASGRIGFYEQFF. This sequence joins TRBV4-1 and TRBJ2-1, with 10 bases identical to TRBD2. Germline CDR1 and CDR2: MGHRA and YSYEKL. Trimming took 0 bases from V and 8 from J; bases not matched to a gene: 19. CDR3 size: 20 residues.

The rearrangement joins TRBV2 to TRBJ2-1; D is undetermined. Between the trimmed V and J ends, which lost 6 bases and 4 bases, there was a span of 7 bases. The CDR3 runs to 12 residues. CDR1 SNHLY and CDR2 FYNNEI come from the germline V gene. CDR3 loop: CASSANYNEQFF. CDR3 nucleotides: TGTGCCAGCAGCGCCAATTACAATGAGCAGTTCTTC.

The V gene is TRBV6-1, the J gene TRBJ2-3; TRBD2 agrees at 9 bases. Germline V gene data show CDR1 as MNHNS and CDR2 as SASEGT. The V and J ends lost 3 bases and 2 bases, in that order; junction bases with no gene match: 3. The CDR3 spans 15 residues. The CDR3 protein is CASSDLAGNTDTQYF. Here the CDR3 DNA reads TGTGCCAGCAGTGATCTAGCGGGGAACACAGATACGCAGTATTTT.

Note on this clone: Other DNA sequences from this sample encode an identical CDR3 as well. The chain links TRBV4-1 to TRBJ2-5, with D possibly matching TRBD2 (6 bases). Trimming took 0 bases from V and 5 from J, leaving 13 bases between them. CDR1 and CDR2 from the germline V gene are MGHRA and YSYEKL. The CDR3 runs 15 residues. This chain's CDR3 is CASSQEQGGRETQYF. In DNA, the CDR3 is TGCGCCAGCAGCCAAGAGCAGGGAGGAAGGGAGACCCAGTACTTC.

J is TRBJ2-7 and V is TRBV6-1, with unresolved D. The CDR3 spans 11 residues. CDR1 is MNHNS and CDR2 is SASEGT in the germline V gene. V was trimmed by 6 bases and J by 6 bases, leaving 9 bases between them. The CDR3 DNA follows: TGTGCCAGCAGGAATTTAGGCGAGCAGTACTTC. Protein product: CASRNLGEQYF.